This entry describes one TCR beta chain. The record originates from a study of control samples from healthy donors and cancer patients. Libraries were prepared by immunoSEQ multiplex PCR; TCRdb keeps only in-frame clonotypes and omits some of them. Of some 200,000 clones listed, around 94% are singletons. The origin of this receptor is a man aged 50 to 60 in good health. The specimen was blood.

Written as DNA, the CDR3 is TGTGCCAGCTCACTGGAGGGAGAGACCCAGTACTTC. Protein product: CASSLEGETQYF. The genes are TRBV18 and TRBJ2-5; D is possibly TRBD2 (6 bases). This CDR3 has 12 residues. Trimming took 4 bases from V and 4 from J, leaving 7 bases between them. CDR1 is KGHSH and CDR2 is LQKENI in the germline V gene.